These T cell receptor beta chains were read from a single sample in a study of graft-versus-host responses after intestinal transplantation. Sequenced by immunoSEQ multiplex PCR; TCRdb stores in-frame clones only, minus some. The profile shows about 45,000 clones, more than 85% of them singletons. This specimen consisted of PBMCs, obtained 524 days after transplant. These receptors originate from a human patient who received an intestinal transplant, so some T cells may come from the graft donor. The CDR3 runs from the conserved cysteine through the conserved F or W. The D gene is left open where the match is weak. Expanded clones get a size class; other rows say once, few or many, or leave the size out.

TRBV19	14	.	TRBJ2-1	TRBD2	CASSITSGRNEQFF	TGTGCCAGTAGTATTACTAGCGGGAGAAATGAGCAGTTCTTC
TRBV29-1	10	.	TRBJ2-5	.	CSVAPETQYF	TGCAGCGTGGCCCCTGAGACCCAGTACTTC
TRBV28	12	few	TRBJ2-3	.	CASSYLGDTQYF	TGTGCCAGCAGTTACCTGGGAGATACGCAGTATTTT
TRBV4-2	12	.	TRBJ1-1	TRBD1	CASSQGQGPAFF	TGTGCCAGCAGCCAAGGACAGGGGCCAGCTTTCTTT
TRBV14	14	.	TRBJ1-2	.	CASSQRDGNYGYTF	TGTGCCAGCAGCCAGCGGGACGGGAACTATGGCTACACCTTC
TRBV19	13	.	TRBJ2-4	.	CASSIARGDIQYF	TGTGCCAGTAGTATAGCCAGGGGAGACATTCAGTACTTC
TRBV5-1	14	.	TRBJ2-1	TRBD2	CASSWSGSVNEQFF	TGCGCCAGCAGCTGGAGCGGGAGTGTCAATGAGCAGTTCTTC
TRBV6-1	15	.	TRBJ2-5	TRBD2	CASREGTGGFETQYF	TGTGCCAGCAGGGAGGGAACGGGAGGCTTCGAGACCCAGTACTTC
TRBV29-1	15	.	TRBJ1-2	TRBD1	CSVEVLDRGYYGYTF	TGCAGCGTTGAAGTATTAGACAGGGGCTACTATGGCTACACCTTC
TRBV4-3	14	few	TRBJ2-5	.	CASSHDTSRETQYF	TGCGCCAGCAGCCACGACACTAGCCGAGAGACCCAGTACTTC
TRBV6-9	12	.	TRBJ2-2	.	CASNSAAGELFF	TGTGCCAGCAACTCAGCGGCCGGGGAGCTGTTTTTT
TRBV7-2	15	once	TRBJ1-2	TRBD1	CASSSDRDPLYGYTF	TGTGCCAGCAGCTCTGACAGGGACCCTCTCTATGGCTACACCTTC
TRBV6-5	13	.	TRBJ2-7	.	CASSPGSINEQYF	TGTGCCAGCAGCCCCGGGAGTATCAACGAGCAGTACTTC
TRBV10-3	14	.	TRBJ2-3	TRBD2	CATGRLAGEDTQYF	TGTGCCACCGGCCGGTTAGCGGGAGAAGATACGCAGTATTTT
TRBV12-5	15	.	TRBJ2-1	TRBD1	CASAPDRGGYNEQFF	TGTGCTAGTGCCCCGGACAGGGGAGGGTACAATGAGCAGTTCTTC
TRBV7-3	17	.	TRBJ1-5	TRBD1	CASSLRDRGLRDQPQHF	TGTGCCAGCAGCCTCCGGGACAGGGGCCTAAGGGACCAGCCCCAGCATTTT
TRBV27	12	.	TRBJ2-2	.	CASSFSRGELFF	TGTGCCAGCAGTTTCTCCCGAGGGGAGCTGTTTTTT
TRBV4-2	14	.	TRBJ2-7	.	CASSQRLVGLEQYF	TGTGCCAGCAGCCAAAGACTAGTTGGACTCGAGCAGTACTTC
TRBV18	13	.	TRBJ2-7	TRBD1	CASSPRDSHEQYF	TGTGCCAGCTCACCCAGGGACAGTCACGAGCAGTACTTC
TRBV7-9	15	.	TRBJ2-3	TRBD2	CASSRTSGRTDTQYF	TGTGCCAGCAGCAGGACTAGCGGGAGAACAGATACGCAGTATTTT
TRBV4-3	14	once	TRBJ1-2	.	CASSPPGREYGYTF	TGCGCCAGCAGCCCCCCAGGGAGGGAGTATGGCTACACCTTC
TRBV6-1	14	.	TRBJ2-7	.	CASTKMSITYEQYF	TGTGCCAGCACCAAAATGTCAATAACCTACGAGCAGTACTTC
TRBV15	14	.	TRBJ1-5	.	CATSRDRGYKPQHF	TGTGCCACCAGCAGAGATCGCGGCTATAAGCCCCAGCATTTT
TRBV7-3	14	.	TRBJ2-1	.	CASSLWGLANEQFF	TGTGCCAGCAGCTTATGGGGACTTGCCAATGAGCAGTTCTTC
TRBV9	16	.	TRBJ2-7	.	CASSVAAGFEGNEQYF	TGTGCCAGCAGCGTAGCCGCAGGATTTGAGGGCAACGAGCAGTACTTC
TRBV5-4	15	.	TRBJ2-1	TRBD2	CASSPPGLGLNEQFF	TGTGCCAGCAGCCCGCCTGGACTAGGCCTAAATGAGCAGTTCTTC
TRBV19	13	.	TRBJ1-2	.	CASSIRGSFGYTF	TGTGCCAGTAGTATACGAGGGAGTTTTGGCTACACCTTC
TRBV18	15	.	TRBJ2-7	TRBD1	CASSLSGGYSYEQYF	TGTGCCAGCTCACTTTCAGGGGGTTACTCCTACGAGCAGTACTTC
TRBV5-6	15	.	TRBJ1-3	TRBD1	CASSSGTGNGNTIYF	TGTGCCAGCAGTTCCGGGACAGGGAACGGAAACACCATATATTTT
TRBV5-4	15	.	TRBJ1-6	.	CASSYPGRGDSPLHF	TGTGCCAGCAGCTACCCTGGTCGGGGTGATTCACCCCTCCACTTT
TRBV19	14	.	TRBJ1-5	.	CASSIASEYQPQHF	TGTGCCAGTAGTATAGCCTCCGAGTATCAGCCCCAGCATTTT
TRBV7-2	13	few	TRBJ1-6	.	CASSIFVDSPLHF	TGTGCCAGCAGCATATTTGTGGATTCACCCCTCCACTTT
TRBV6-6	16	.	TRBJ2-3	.	CASSTGRDKGTDTQYF	TGTGCCAGCAGTACCGGGCGGGACAAAGGCACAGATACGCAGTATTTT
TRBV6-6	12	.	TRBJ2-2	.	CASNSAAGELFF	TGTGCCAGCAACTCAGCGGCCGGGGAGCTGTTTTTT
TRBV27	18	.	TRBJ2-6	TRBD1	CASSSLPGQDSGANVLTF	TGTGCCAGCAGTTCCTTACCGGGACAGGACTCTGGGGCCAACGTCCTGACTTTC
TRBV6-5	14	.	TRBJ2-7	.	CASSYGGAAYEQYF	TGTGCCAGCAGTTACGGGGGAGCGGCCTACGAGCAGTACTTC
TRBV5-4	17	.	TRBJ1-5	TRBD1	CASSVGQGAYMNQPQHF	TGTGCCAGCAGTGTTGGACAGGGGGCCTACATGAATCAGCCCCAGCATTTT
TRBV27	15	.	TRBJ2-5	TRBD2	CASSMSSGSGETQYF	TGTGCCAGCAGTATGAGTAGCGGGAGCGGAGAGACCCAGTACTTC
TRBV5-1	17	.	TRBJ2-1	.	CASSSRQVQGGHGEQFF	TGCGCCAGCAGCTCACGTCAAGTCCAGGGGGGGCACGGTGAGCAGTTCTTC
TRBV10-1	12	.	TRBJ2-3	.	CASSNPGDTQYF	TGCGCCAGCAGCAACCCAGGAGATACGCAGTATTTT
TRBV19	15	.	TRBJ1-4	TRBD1	CASSSQGAANEKLFF	TGTGCCAGTAGTTCACAGGGGGCGGCTAATGAAAAACTGTTTTTT